A selection of T cell receptor beta chains follows, all from one sample in a study of CD8 T cells in Susac syndrome. TCRdb recomputed calls from the immunoSEQ multiplex PCR reads with MiXCR, one row per CDR3 protein. The repertoire holds hundreds of thousands of distinct CDR3 sequences, 80% to 90% seen once, with over 0.09% in the top ten. Sequenced input: CD8+ T cells from PBMCs. These receptors originate from a human donor with multiple sclerosis. CDR3s include the opening cysteine and the closing phenylalanine or tryptophan. The D gene is left open where the match is weak. Some rows have no size entry. The others give once, few or many, or a class for an expanded clone.

v_call: TRBV6-6
clone_size: NA
d_call: TRBD2
j_call: TRBJ2-5
cdr3_nt: TGTGCCAGCAGCTGGACTAGCGGGAGAAAGGAGACCCAGTACTTC
cdr3_aa: CASSWTSGRKETQYF

v_call: TRBV27
clone_size: NA
d_call: TRBD2
j_call: TRBJ2-3
cdr3_nt: TGTGCCAGCAGGCTCGGGGGGAGCACAGATACGCAGTATTTT
cdr3_aa: CASRLGGSTDTQYF

v_call: TRBV4-1
clone_size: NA
d_call: NA
j_call: TRBJ2-1
cdr3_nt: TGCGCCAGCAGCCAAGAACCCCCAGGGCCTTCCAGCTCCTACAATGAGCAGTTCTTC
cdr3_aa: CASSQEPPGPSSSYNEQFF

v_call: TRBV7-9
clone_size: NA
d_call: NA
j_call: TRBJ2-1
cdr3_nt: TGTGCCATCCCAGGTAGGCTGCCCTACAATGAGCAGTTCTTC
cdr3_aa: CAIPGRLPYNEQFF

v_call: TRBV27
clone_size: NA
d_call: NA
j_call: TRBJ2-3
cdr3_nt: TGTGCCAGCAGTTTATCGGGGGACTGGACAGATACGCAGTATTTT
cdr3_aa: CASSLSGDWTDTQYF

v_call: TRBV16
clone_size: NA
d_call: TRBD1
j_call: TRBJ1-1
cdr3_nt: TGTGCCAGCAGCCAACCTGGACAGGGCAACACTGAAGTTTTCTTT
cdr3_aa: CASSQPGQGNTEVFF

v_call: TRBV12-3/TRBV12-4
clone_size: NA
d_call: NA
j_call: TRBJ1-3
cdr3_nt: TGTGCCAGCACCGACCTGGGCTCTGGAAACACCATATATTTT
cdr3_aa: CASTDLGSGNTIYF

v_call: TRBV7-2
clone_size: NA
d_call: TRBD2
j_call: TRBJ2-7
cdr3_nt: TGTGCCAGCAGTGGACTAGCGGGAGGCTACGAGCAGTACTTC
cdr3_aa: CASSGLAGGYEQYF

v_call: TRBV5-5
clone_size: NA
d_call: NA
j_call: TRBJ2-7
cdr3_nt: TGTGCCAGCAGCCCCGTCGGCACAGGAAAGGGAGTATACGAGCAGTACTTC
cdr3_aa: CASSPVGTGKGVYEQYF

v_call: TRBV29-1
clone_size: NA
d_call: TRBD2
j_call: TRBJ2-1
cdr3_nt: TGCAGCGTACCCGGACTAGCGGGAGCGTCCCACAATGAGCAGTTCTTC
cdr3_aa: CSVPGLAGASHNEQFF

v_call: TRBV20-1
clone_size: NA
d_call: TRBD2
j_call: TRBJ2-1
cdr3_nt: TGCAGTGCCCAGACTAGCGGGAGGGTCGCTGAGCAGTTCTTC
cdr3_aa: CSAQTSGRVAEQFF

v_call: TRBV28
clone_size: NA
d_call: NA
j_call: TRBJ2-5
cdr3_nt: TGTGCCAGCAATCTAGCGAATCAAGAGACCCAGTACTTC
cdr3_aa: CASNLANQETQYF

v_call: TRBV10-3
clone_size: NA
d_call: NA
j_call: TRBJ2-3
cdr3_nt: TGTGCCATCAAGGACGGGCATACGCAGTATTTT
cdr3_aa: CAIKDGHTQYF

v_call: TRBV5-8
clone_size: NA
d_call: TRBD2
j_call: TRBJ2-7
cdr3_nt: TGTGCCAGCAGCTTGGTGCTAGCGGGAGCCTACGAGCAGTACTTC
cdr3_aa: CASSLVLAGAYEQYF

v_call: TRBV29-1
clone_size: once
d_call: TRBD1
j_call: TRBJ2-1
cdr3_nt: TGCAGCGTCCTAGAGGGGACAGGGGGTCTCGATGAGCAGTTCTTC
cdr3_aa: CSVLEGTGGLDEQFF

v_call: TRBV12-3/TRBV12-4
clone_size: NA
d_call: NA
j_call: TRBJ1-1
cdr3_nt: TGTGCCAGCAGTTTCGAACCGGGCAGGGGAACTGAAGCTTTCTTT
cdr3_aa: CASSFEPGRGTEAFF